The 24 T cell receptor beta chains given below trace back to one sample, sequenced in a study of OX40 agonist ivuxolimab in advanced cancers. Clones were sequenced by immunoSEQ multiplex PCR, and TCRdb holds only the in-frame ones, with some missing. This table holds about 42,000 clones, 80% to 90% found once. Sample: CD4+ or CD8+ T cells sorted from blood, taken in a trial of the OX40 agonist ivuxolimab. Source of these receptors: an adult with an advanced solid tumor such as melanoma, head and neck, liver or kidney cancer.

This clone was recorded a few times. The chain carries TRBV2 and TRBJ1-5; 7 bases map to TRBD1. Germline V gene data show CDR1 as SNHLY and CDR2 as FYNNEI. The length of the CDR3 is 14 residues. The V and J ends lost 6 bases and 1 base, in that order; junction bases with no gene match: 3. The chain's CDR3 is CASSADRSNQPQHF. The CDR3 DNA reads TGTGCCAGCAGCGCGGACAGGAGCAATCAGCCCCAGCATTTT.

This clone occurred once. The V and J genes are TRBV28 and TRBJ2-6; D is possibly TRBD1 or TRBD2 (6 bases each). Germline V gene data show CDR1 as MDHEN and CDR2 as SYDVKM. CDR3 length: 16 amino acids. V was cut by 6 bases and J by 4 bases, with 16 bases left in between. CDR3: CASRSYGGEGANVLTF. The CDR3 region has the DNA TGTGCCAGCAGATCCTACGGGGGCGAGGGGGCCAACGTCCTGACTTTC. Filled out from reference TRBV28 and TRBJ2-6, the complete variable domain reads DVKVTQSSRYLVKRTGEKVFLECVQDMDHENMFWYRQDPGLGLRLIYFSYDVKMKEKGDIPEGYSVSREKKERFSLILESASTNQTSMYLCASRSYGGEGANVLTFGAGSRLTVL.

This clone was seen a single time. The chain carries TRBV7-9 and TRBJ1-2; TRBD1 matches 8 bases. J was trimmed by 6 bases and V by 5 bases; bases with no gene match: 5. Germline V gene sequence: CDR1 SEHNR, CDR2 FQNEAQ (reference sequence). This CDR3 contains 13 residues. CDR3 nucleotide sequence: TGTGCCAGCAGCCCACAGGGGGGGAATGGCTACACCTTC. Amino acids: CASSPQGGNGYTF.

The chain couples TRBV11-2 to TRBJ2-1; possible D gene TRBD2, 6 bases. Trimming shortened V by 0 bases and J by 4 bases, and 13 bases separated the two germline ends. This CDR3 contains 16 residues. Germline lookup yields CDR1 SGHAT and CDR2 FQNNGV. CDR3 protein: CASSLDLSGEYNEQFF. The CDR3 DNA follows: TGTGCCAGCAGCTTAGATCTCTCGGGAGAATACAATGAGCAGTTCTTC. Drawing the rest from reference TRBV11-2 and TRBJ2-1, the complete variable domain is EAGVAQSPRYKIIEKRQSVAFWCNPISGHATLYWYQQILGQGPKLLIQFQNNGVVDDSQLPKDRFSAERLKGVDSTLKIQPAKLEDSAVYLCASSLDLSGEYNEQFFGPGTRLTVL.

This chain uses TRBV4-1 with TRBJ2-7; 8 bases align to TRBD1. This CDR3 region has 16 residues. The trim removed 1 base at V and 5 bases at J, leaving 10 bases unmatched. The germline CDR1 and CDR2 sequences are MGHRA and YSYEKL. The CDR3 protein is CASSQGNRGVVDEQYF. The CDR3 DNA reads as TGCGCCAGCAGCCAAGGGAACAGGGGGGTTGTGGACGAGCAGTACTTC.

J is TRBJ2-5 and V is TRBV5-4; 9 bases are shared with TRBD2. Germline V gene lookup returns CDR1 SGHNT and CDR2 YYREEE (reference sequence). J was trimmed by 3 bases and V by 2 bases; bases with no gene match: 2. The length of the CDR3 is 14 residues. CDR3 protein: CASSLPSGEETQYF. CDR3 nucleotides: TGTGCCAGCAGCTTACCTAGCGGGGAAGAGACCCAGTACTTC. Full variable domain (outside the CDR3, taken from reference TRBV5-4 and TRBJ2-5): ETGVTQSPTHLIKTRGQQVTLRCSSQSGHNTVSWYQQALGQGPQFIFQYYREEENGRGNFPPRFSGLQFPNYSSELNVNALELDDSALYLCASSLPSGEETQYFGPGTRLLVL.

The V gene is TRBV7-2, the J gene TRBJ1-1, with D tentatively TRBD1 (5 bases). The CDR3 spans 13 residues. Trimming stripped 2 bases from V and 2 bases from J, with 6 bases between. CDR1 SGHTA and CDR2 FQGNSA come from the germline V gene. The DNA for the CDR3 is TGTGCCAGCAGCTTAAGGGGCAACACTGAAGCTTTCTTT. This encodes CASSLRGNTEAFF.

The CDR3 loop is CASSLVGSDTQYF. CDR3 nucleotide sequence: TGCGCCAGCAGCTTGGTAGGCTCAGATACGCAGTATTTT. The rearrangement links TRBV5-1 to TRBJ2-3, with unresolved D. This CDR3 is 13 amino acids long. Trimming shortened V by 0 bases and J by 4 bases, and 6 bases separated the two germline ends. CDR1 and CDR2 (germline): SGHRS, YFSETQ.

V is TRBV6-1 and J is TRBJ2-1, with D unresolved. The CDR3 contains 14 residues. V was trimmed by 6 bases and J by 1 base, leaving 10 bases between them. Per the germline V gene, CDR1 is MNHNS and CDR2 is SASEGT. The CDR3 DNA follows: TGTGCCAGCAGGGTCAGGAATTCCTACAATGAGCAGTTCTTC. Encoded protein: CASRVRNSYNEQFF.

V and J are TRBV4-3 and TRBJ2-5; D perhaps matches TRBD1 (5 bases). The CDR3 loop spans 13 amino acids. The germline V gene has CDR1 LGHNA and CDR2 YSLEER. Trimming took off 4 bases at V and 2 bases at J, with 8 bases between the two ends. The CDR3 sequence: CASSPRQQETQYF. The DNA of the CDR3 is TGCGCCAGCAGCCCCCGACAGCAAGAGACCCAGTACTTC.

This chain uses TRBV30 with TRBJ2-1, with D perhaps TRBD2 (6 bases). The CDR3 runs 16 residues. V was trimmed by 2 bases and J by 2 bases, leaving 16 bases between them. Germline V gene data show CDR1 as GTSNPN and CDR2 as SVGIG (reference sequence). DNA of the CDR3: TGTGCCTGGAGTACCTCGGAGGGCCCCCCCTACAATGAGCAGTTCTTC. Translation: CAWSTSEGPPYNEQFF.

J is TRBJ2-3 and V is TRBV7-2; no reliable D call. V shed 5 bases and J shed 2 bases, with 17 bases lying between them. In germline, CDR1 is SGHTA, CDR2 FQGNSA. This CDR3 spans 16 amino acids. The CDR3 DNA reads TGTGCCAGCAGCCTACAGCCTGACCCTGACACAGATACGCAGTATTTT. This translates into CASSLQPDPDTDTQYF.

CDR3 nucleotide sequence: TGTGCCAGCGGGAGTGTCAACACTGAAGCTTTCTTT. Residues: CASGSVNTEAFF. This chain links TRBV5-6 with TRBJ1-1; D unresolved. CDR3 length: 12 residues. The germline CDR1 and CDR2 sequences are SGHDT and YYEEEE. V was shortened by 7 bases and J by 2 bases, with 9 bases between the two germline ends.

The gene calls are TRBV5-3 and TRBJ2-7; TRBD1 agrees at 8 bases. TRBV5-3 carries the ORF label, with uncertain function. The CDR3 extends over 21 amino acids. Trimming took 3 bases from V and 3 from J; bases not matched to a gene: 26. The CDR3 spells CARSSEPQAGQGKRLLYEQYF. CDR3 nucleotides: TGTGCCAGAAGCTCAGAACCCCAAGCCGGACAGGGTAAACGACTCCTCTACGAGCAGTACTTC.

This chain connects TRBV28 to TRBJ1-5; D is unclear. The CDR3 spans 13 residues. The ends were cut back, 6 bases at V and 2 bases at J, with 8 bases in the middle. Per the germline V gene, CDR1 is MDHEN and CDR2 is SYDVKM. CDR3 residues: CASSPLGNQPQHF. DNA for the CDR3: TGTGCCAGCAGCCCCCTGGGCAATCAGCCCCAGCATTTT.

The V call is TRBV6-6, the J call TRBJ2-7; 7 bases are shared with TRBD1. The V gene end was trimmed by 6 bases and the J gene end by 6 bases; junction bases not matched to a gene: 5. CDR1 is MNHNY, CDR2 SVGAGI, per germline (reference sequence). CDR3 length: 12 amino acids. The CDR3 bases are TGTGCCAGCAGCCACTCAGGGGGCGAGCAGTACTTC. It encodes CASSHSGGEQYF.

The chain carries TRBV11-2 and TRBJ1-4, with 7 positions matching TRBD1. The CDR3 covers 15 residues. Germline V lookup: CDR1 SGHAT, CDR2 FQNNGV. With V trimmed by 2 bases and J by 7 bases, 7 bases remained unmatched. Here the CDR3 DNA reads TGTGCCAGCAGCTTATCAGGGGGTTTGGTTGAAAAACTGTTTTTT. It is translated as CASSLSGGLVEKLFF.

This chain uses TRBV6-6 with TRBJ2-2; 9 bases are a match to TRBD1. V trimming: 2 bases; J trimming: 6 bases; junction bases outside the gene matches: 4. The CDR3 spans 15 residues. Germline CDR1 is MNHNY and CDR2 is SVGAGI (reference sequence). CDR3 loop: CASSYTGQGPGELFF. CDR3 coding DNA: TGTGCCAGCAGTTACACGGGACAGGGACCCGGGGAGCTGTTTTTT.

The CDR3 sequence: CASSTGTAQTVQYF. The CDR3 coding sequence is TGCGCCAGCAGCACCGGGACAGCTCAAACGGTGCAGTACTTC. The chain carries TRBV5-1 and TRBJ2-7; 7 positions agree with TRBD1. The CDR3 runs to 14 residues. Per the germline V gene, CDR1 is SGHRS and CDR2 is YFSETQ. The junction had 13 bases not matched to a gene; V was cut back by 4 bases and J by 9 bases.

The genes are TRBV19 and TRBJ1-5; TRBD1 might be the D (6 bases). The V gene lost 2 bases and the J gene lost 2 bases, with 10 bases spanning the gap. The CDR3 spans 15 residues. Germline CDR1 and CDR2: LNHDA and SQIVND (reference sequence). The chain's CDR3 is CASSIMAGGNQPQHF. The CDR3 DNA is TGTGCCAGTAGTATAATGGCAGGGGGCAATCAGCCCCAGCATTTT.

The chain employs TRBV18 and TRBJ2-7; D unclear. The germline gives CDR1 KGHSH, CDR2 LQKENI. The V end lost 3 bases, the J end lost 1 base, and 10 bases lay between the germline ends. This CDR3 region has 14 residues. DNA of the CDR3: TGTGCCAGCTCACCGCCAAAACCATCCTACGAGCAGTACTTC. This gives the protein CASSPPKPSYEQYF.

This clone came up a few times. This CDR3 is CASSSFSPTNEKLFF. The DNA for the CDR3 is TGTGCCAGCAGCTCATTCAGTCCAACTAATGAAAAACTGTTTTTT. The chain is built from TRBV7-9 and TRBJ1-4; no clear D gene. Germline CDR1 reads SEHNR; CDR2 reads FQNEAQ (reference sequence). This CDR3 is built from 15 residues. V was pared by 4 bases and J by 0 bases, with 9 bases between.

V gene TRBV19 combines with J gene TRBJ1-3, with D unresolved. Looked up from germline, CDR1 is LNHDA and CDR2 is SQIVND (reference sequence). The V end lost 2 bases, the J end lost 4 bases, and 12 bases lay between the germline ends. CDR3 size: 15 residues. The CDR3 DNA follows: TGTGCCAGTAGTATAAAGGGTCCTCCAGGAAACACCATATATTTT. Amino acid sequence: CASSIKGPPGNTIYF. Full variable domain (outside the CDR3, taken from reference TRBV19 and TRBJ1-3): DGGITQSPKYLFRKEGQNVTLSCEQNLNHDAMYWYRQDPGQGLRLIYYSQIVNDFQKGDIAEGYSVSREKKESFPLTVTSAQKNPTAFYLCASSIKGPPGNTIYFGEGSWLTVV.

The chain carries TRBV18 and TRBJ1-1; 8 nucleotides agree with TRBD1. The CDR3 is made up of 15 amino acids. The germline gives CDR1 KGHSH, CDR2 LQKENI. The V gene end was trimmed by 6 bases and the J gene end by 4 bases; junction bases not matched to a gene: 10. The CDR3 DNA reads TGTGCCAGCTCCTTCGGACAGGGAGATACCACTGAAGCTTTCTTT. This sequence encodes CASSFGQGDTTEAFF.